The 5 T cell receptor beta chains below were found in one sample sequenced in a study of OX40 agonist ivuxolimab in advanced cancers. The assay was immunoSEQ multiplex PCR, and TCRdb's table has in-frame clones only and misses some. The table records about 94,000 clones, approximately 93% of them present only once. Material: CD4+ or CD8+ T cells sorted from blood, obtained in a trial of the OX40 agonist ivuxolimab. These receptors originate from an adult with an advanced solid tumor such as melanoma, head and neck, liver or kidney cancer.

CDR3: CASSELGAPTEAFF. For the CDR3, the DNA is TGTGCCAGCAGTGAATTGGGGGCGCCGACTGAAGCTTTCTTT. The genes are TRBV2 and TRBJ1-1, with a possible D match to TRBD1 (6 bases). Trimming pared 2 bases from V and 5 bases from J, leaving 12 bases between. Germline CDR1 reads SNHLY; CDR2 reads FYNNEI. The CDR3 consists of 14 residues.

This clone was counted a few times. The chain links TRBV9 to TRBJ1-1, with D perhaps matching TRBD1 (5 bases). This CDR3 contains 14 residues. Germline CDR1 reads SGDLS; CDR2 reads YYNGEE. V shed 5 bases and J shed 5 bases, with 16 bases lying between them. CDR3 nucleotides: TGTGCCAGCAGACGAGGAGGGGTAGGGACTGAAGCTTTCTTT. It specifies CASRRGGVGTEAFF.

The chain joins TRBV4-2 to TRBJ1-5; 8 nucleotides agree with TRBD1. CDR3 length equals 15 residues. V shed 4 bases and J 5 bases; nucleotides not matched to a gene: 7. The germline V gene has CDR1 LGHNA and CDR2 YNFKEQ. The CDR3 protein is CASSPSQGADQPQHF. In nucleotides, the CDR3 is TGTGCCAGCAGCCCCAGCCAGGGGGCCGATCAGCCCCAGCATTTT.

The chain joins TRBV4-1 to TRBJ2-1; 7 bases agree with TRBD1. The CDR3 runs 16 residues. CDR1 and CDR2 from the germline V gene are MGHRA and YSYEKL. The J segment lost 0 bases and the V segment lost 4 bases, leaving 6 bases of the junction unmatched. The CDR3 DNA is TGCGCCAGCAGCCTCGGGACAGCTAGCTCCTACAATGAGCAGTTCTTC. It specifies CASSLGTASSYNEQFF.

This chain links TRBV10-3 with TRBJ1-2; no firm D call. V was pared by 0 bases and J by 6 bases, with 11 bases between. The CDR3 contains 14 residues. The germline gives CDR1 ENHRY, CDR2 SYGVKD. The CDR3 sequence is CAISESVRRDGYTF. CDR3 nucleotides: TGTGCCATCAGTGAGTCGGTCAGGAGGGATGGCTACACCTTC.